These T cell receptor beta chains were read from a single sample in a study of control samples from healthy donors and cancer patients. The repertoire was sequenced with immunoSEQ multiplex PCR; TCRdb's copy has only in-frame clones and lacks some. The sample lists around 70,000 clones; 94% were seen once. Sequenced sample: blood. Source of these receptors: a woman aged 25 to 39 in good health. CDR3s include the opening cysteine and the closing phenylalanine or tryptophan. The D gene is left open where the match is weak. Size values are once, few and many counts, or a class for expanded clones, and some rows have none.

v_call	j_call	clone_size	cdr3_length	d_call	cdr3_aa	cdr3_nt
TRBV5-5	TRBJ1-1	NA	11	NA	CASTENTEAFF	TGTGCCAGCACCGAGAACACTGAAGCTTTCTTT
TRBV6-5	TRBJ1-6	few	15	NA	CASLGRSSYNSPLHF	TGTGCCAGCTTAGGCCGGAGCTCCTATAATTCACCCCTCCACTTT
TRBV24-1	TRBJ2-2	NA	15	NA	CATSDLPANTGELFF	TGTGCCACCAGTGATTTGCCCGCGAACACCGGGGAGCTGTTTTTT
TRBV20-1	TRBJ1-5	NA	16	NA	CSASYWGGRSNQPQHF	TGCAGTGCTAGTTATTGGGGGGGACGTAGCAATCAGCCCCAGCATTTT
TRBV5-8	TRBJ2-3	NA	15	NA	CASSLGSPGLDTQYF	TGTGCCAGCAGCTTAGGCAGCCCTGGCTTGGATACGCAGTATTTT
TRBV19	TRBJ1-2	NA	14	NA	CASTGGRATYGYTF	TGTGCCAGTACCGGAGGACGGGCTACGTATGGCTACACCTTC
TRBV24-1	TRBJ2-7	NA	18	TRBD1	CATSDLLTGTAFPYGEYF	TGTGCCACCAGTGATTTGCTGACCGGGACAGCCTTTCCCTACGGTGAGTACTTC
TRBV6-4	TRBJ2-2	NA	14	TRBD1	CASSQTGRTGELFF	TGTGCCAGCTCTCAGACAGGGCGCACCGGGGAGCTGTTTTTT
TRBV9	TRBJ1-2	NA	14	NA	CASSDTLTGHGYTF	TGTGCCAGCAGCGATACACTAACAGGGCATGGCTACACCTTC
TRBV12-3/TRBV12-4	TRBJ1-4	NA	12	NA	CASRGEERKLFF	TGTGCCAGCAGGGGAGAAGAGCGAAAACTGTTTTTT
TRBV9	TRBJ2-3	once	15	TRBD2	CASSGGGAGADTQYF	TGTGCCAGCAGCGGCGGGGGGGCCGGGGCAGATACGCAGTATTTT
TRBV6-5	TRBJ1-2	NA	13	NA	CASSYGDNYGYTF	TGTGCCAGCAGTTATGGGGATAACTATGGCTACACCTTC
TRBV10-3	TRBJ1-2	NA	11	NA	CAISAGDGYTF	TGTGCCATCAGTGCAGGGGATGGCTACACCTTC
TRBV19	TRBJ2-6	few	17	TRBD2	CASSIVSGTSGANVLTF	TGTGCCAGTAGTATTGTGAGCGGGACCTCTGGGGCCAACGTCCTGACTTTC
TRBV5-1	TRBJ2-3	NA	15	TRBD2	CASSLVRGGTDTQYF	TGCGCCAGCAGCTTGGTTCGGGGGGGCACAGATACGCAGTATTTT
TRBV19	TRBJ2-1	NA	14	NA	CASSQTVTFNEQFF	TGTGCCAGTAGCCAGACAGTTACCTTCAATGAGCAGTTCTTC
TRBV5-6	TRBJ1-4	NA	17	NA	CASSGNTDEGPREKLFF	TGTGCCAGCAGCGGAAATACAGATGAGGGTCCTCGTGAAAAACTGTTTTTT
TRBV3-1/TRBV3-2	TRBJ1-3	NA	15	NA	CASSQDSGAGNTIYF	TGTGCCAGCAGCCAAGACTCTGGCGCTGGAAACACCATATATTTT
TRBV7-9	TRBJ1-5	once	13	NA	CASDRGLGQPQHF	TGTGCCAGCGATCGGGGGCTAGGTCAGCCCCAGCATTTT